This TCR beta chain appears in the sequencing data of a study of T cell changes during pregnancy in multiple sclerosis. Only in-frame clones appear in the TCRdb table, and some are missing; sequencing was by immunoSEQ multiplex PCR. This sample has some 93,000 clones, with 91% found just once. The CDR3 is made up of 15 amino acids. Germline values: CDR1 SGHAT, CDR2 FQNNGV. V lost 3 bases, J lost 9 bases, and 9 bases stayed unmatched. The sequenced sample was peripheral blood, obtained after pregnancy. The origin of this receptor is a female donor in good health, enrolled as a control in a pregnancy study. The chain carries TRBV11-2 and TRBJ2-1; 9 nucleotides match TRBD2. This chain's CDR3 is CASSFDRGGAAEQFF. The CDR3 DNA reads TGTGCCAGCAGCTTCGATCGCGGGGGGGCCGCTGAGCAGTTCTTC.